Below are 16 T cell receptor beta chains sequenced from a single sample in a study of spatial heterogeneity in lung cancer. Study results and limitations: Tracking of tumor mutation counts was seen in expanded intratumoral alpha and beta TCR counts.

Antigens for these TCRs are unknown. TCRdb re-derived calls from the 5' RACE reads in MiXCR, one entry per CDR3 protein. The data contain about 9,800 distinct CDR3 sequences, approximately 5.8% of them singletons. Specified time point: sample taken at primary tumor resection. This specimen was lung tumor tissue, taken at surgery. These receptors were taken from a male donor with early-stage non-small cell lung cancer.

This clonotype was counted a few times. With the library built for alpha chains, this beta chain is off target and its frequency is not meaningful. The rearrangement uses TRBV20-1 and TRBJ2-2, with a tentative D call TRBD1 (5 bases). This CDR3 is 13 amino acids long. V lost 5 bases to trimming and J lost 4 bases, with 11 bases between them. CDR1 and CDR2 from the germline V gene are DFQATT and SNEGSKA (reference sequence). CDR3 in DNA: TGCAGTGCTCTTGACAGAGGCACCGGGGAGCTGTTTTTT. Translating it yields CSALDRGTGELFF.

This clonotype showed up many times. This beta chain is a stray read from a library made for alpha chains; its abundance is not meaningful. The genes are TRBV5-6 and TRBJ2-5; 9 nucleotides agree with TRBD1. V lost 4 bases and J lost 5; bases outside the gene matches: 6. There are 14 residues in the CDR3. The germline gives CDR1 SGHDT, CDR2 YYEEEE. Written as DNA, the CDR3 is TGTGCCAGCAGCGGGACAGGGCCATTGGAGACCCAGTACTTC. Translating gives CASSGTGPLETQYF. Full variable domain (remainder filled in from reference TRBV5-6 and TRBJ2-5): DAGVTQSPTHLIKTRGQQVTLRCSPKSGHDTVSWYQQALGQGPQFIFQYYEEEERQRGNFPDRFSGHQFPNYSSELNVNALLLGDSALYLCASSGTGPLETQYFGPGTRLLVL.

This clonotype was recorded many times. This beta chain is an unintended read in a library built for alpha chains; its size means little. CDR3 residues: CASSLVTGLTEAFF. CDR3 DNA sequence: TGCGCCAGCAGCTTGGTAACGGGATTAACTGAAGCTTTCTTT. This sequence joins TRBV5-1 and TRBJ1-1; no firm D call. Looked up from germline, CDR1 is SGHRS and CDR2 is YFSETQ. The CDR3 length is 14 residues. The germline V and J ends were trimmed by 0 bases and 5 bases, with 11 bases remaining between them.

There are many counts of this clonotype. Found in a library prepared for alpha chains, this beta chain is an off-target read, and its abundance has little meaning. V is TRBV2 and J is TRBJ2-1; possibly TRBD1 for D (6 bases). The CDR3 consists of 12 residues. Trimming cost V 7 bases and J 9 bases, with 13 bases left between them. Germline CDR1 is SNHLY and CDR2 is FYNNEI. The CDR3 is CASKQGYTEQFF. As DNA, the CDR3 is TGTGCCAGCAAGCAGGGGTATACTGAGCAGTTCTTC.

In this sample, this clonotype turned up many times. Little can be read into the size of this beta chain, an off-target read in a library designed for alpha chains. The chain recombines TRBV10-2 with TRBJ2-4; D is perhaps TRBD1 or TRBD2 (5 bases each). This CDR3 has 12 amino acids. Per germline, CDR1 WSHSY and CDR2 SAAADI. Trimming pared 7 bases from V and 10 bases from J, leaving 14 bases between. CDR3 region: CASKTGDLIQYF. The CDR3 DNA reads TGCGCCAGCAAGACCGGGGACCTGATTCAGTACTTC.

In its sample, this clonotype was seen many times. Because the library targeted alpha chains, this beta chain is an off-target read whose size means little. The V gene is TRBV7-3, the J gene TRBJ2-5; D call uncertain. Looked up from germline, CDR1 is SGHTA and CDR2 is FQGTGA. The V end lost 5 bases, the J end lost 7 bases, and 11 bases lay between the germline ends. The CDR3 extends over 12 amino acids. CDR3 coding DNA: TGTGCCAGCAGCAAGGATGACGGGACCCAGTACTTC. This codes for CASSKDDGTQYF.

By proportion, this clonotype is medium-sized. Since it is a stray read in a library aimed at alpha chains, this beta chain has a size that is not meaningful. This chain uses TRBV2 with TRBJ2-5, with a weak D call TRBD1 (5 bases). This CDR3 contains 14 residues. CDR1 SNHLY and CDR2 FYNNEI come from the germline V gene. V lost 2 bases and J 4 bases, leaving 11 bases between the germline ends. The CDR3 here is CASSEKAGRETQYF. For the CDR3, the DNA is TGTGCCAGCAGTGAAAAGGCAGGGCGAGAGACCCAGTACTTC.

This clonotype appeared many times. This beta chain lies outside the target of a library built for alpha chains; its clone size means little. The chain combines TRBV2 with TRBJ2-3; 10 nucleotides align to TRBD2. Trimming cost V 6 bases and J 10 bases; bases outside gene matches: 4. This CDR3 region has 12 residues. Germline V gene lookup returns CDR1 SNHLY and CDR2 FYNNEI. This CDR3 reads CASSPTSGAQYF. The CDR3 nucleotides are TGTGCCAGCAGCCCAACTAGCGGGGCGCAGTATTTT.

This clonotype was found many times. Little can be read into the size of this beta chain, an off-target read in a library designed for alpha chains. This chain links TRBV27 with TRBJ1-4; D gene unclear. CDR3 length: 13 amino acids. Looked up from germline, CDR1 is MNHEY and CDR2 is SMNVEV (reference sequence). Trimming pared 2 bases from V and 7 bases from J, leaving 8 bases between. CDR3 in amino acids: CASSLRVPEKLFF. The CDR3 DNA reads TGTGCCAGCAGTTTAAGGGTACCTGAAAAACTGTTTTTT.

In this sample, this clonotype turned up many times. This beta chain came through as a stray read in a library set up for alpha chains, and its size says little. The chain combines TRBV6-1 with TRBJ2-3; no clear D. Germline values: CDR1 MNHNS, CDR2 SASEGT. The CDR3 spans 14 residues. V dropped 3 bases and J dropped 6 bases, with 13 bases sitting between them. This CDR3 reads CASSDPLVVDTQYF. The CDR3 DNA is TGTGCCAGCAGTGATCCCCTCGTTGTGGATACGCAGTATTTT.

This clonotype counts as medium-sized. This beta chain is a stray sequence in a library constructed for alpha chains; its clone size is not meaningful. The CDR3 spells CASSYPPANEQFF. CDR3 nucleotides: TGTGCCAGCAGTTACCCCCCCGCCAATGAGCAGTTCTTC. The V call is TRBV6-2 or TRBV6-3, the J call TRBJ2-1; D is undetermined. Trimming stripped 2 bases from V and 6 bases from J, with 8 bases between. The CDR3 covers 13 residues. Germline loops: CDR1 MNHEY, CDR2 SVGEGT.

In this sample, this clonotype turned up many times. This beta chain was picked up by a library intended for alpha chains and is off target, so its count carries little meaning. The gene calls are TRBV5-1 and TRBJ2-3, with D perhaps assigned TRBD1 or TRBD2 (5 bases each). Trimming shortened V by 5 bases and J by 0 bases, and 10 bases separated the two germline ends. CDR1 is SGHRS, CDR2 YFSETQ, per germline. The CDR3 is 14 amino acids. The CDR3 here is CASRPGPSTDTQYF. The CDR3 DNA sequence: TGCGCCAGCAGGCCGGGACCCAGCACAGATACGCAGTATTTT. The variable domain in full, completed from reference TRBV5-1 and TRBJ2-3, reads KAGVTQTPRYLIKTRGQQVTLSCSPISGHRSVSWYQQTPGQGLQFLFEYFSETQRNKGNFPGRFSGRQFSNSRSEMNVSTLELGDSALYLCASRPGPSTDTQYFGPGTRLTVL.

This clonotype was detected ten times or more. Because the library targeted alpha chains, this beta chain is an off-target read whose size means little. CDR3 nucleotides: TGTGCCAGCAGCCCGAGGTTTAGTGACTCCCAGGGGAATGAGCAGTTCTTC. It is translated as CASSPRFSDSQGNEQFF. The V call is TRBV4-2, the J call TRBJ2-1; possible D gene TRBD1, 6 bases. This CDR3 contains 17 residues. The germline gives CDR1 LGHNA, CDR2 YNFKEQ. V lost 4 bases, J lost 7 bases, and 23 bases lay in between.

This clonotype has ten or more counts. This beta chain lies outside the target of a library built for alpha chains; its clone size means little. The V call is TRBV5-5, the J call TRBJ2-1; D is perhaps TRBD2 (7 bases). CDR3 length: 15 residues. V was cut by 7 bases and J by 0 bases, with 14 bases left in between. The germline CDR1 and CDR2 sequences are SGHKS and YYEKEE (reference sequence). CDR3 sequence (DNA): TGTGCCAGCTCTAGGAGGGGGGGCTCCTACAATGAGCAGTTCTTC. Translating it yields CASSRRGGSYNEQFF.

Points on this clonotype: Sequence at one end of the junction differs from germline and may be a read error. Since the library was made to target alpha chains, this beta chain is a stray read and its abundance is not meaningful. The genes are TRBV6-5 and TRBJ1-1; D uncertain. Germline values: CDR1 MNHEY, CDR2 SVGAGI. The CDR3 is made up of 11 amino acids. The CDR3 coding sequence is TGTGTCAGCAGTTGGGGCACTGAAGCTTTCTTT. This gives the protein CVSSWGTEAFF.

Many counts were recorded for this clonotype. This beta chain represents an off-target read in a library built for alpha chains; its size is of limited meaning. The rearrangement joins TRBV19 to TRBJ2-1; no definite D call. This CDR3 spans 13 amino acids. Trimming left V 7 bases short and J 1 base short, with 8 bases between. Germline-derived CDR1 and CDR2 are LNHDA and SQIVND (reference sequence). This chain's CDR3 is CASKGSSYNEQFF. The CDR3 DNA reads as TGTGCCAGTAAAGGAAGTTCCTACAATGAGCAGTTCTTC.